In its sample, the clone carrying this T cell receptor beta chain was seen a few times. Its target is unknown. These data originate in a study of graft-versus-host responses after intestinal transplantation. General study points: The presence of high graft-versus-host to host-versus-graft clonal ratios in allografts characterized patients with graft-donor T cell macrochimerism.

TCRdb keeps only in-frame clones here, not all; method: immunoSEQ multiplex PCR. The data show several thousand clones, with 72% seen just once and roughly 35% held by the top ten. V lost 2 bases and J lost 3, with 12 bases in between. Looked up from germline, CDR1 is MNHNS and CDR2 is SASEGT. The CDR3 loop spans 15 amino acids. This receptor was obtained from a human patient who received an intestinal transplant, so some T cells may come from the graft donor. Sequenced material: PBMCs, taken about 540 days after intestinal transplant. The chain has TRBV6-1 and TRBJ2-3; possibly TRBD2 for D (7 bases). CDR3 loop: CASSESRGGTDTQYF. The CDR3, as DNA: TGTGCCAGCAGTGAATCAAGGGGGGGTACAGATACGCAGTATTTT.